A selection of T cell receptor beta chains follows, all from one sample in a study of T cells after yellow fever vaccination. TCRdb itself ran the 5' RACE reads through MiXCR, one entry per CDR3 protein. The sample consists of about 320,000 distinct CDR3 sequences, 3.5% to 5% of them appearing once. The sample here was PBMCs, taken 15 days after the yellow fever booster vaccination. These receptors all come from a man aged 18 to 35 who received the YFV17D yellow fever vaccine. The CDR3 runs from the conserved cysteine through the conserved F or W. Only some rows state a clone size, as once, few, many or a class for expanded clones.

clone size,V gene,J gene,CDR3 protein
few,TRBV4-1,TRBJ1-1,CASSLEFEDTEAFF
few,TRBV4-3,TRBJ2-1,CASSQARWTGGVDEQFF
many,TRBV4-2,TRBJ2-3,CASSQVYRGGWGRTDTQYF
-,TRBV12-3/TRBV12-4,TRBJ1-2,CASNLGDRENYGYTF
many,TRBV9,TRBJ2-1,CASSVEAGAIPYNEQFF
many,TRBV5-1,TRBJ2-2,CASSLPDRGLGGELFF
many,TRBV6-5,TRBJ2-1,CASSYLLAGGPREQFF
-,TRBV15,TRBJ2-3,CATRQGPDTQYF
many,TRBV27,TRBJ1-4,CASRLTGSEKLFF
few,TRBV29-1,TRBJ1-1,CSVGSNGRTEAFF
-,TRBV5-1,TRBJ2-1,CASSRRGGGLGNNEQFF
many,TRBV6-5,TRBJ1-2,CASSYRQENYGYTF
-,TRBV7-9,TRBJ2-2,CASRPQGAGELFF
many,TRBV12-3/TRBV12-4,TRBJ2-7,CASSSHQTATYEQYF
few,TRBV5-4,TRBJ1-4,CASSFSGSNEKLFF
few,TRBV2,TRBJ1-3,CASSEESGNTIYF
many,TRBV5-1,TRBJ1-2,CASSVDRGDGYTF
few,TRBV5-1,TRBJ2-5,CASSFEGTGQGETQYF
many,TRBV7-3,TRBJ2-7,CASSLGRAQDGQYF
many,TRBV4-2,TRBJ1-6,CASSQATGTNPSNSPLHF
few,TRBV4-3,TRBJ2-1,CASSHSRPGTAGYNEQFF
few,TRBV5-1,TRBJ2-2,CASSLAPGLANTGELFF
many,TRBV5-1,TRBJ2-2,CASSLTARRATGELFF
many,TRBV29-1,TRBJ2-7,CSGADAGAEQYF
-,TRBV19,TRBJ2-3,CASSHQSGSGEDTQYF
many,TRBV5-1,TRBJ2-5,CASKQGQETQYF
few,TRBV27,TRBJ1-2,CASSSSPASHRAQFYGYTF
-,TRBV9,TRBJ2-7,CASSVGFLETSGLLNEQYF
many,TRBV6-5,TRBJ1-3,CASSTHLSSGNTIYF
few,TRBV4-1,TRBJ2-1,CASSQVAEGEQFF
many,TRBV6-2/TRBV6-3,TRBJ2-1,CASSYHGPGRFNEQFF
few,TRBV5-1,TRBJ1-5,CASSPDEYNQPQHF
many,TRBV5-1,TRBJ1-2,CASSLPLGQGNYGYTF
few,TRBV15,TRBJ2-4,CATSRDLAGAIQYF
few,TRBV5-1,TRBJ2-3,CASQQGNTDTQYF